The clone carrying this TCR beta chain was counted only a few times. The V end was cut by 2 bases, the J end by 2 bases, with 5 bases between. There are 12 residues in the CDR3. Germline CDR1 and CDR2: SGHNT and YYREEE (reference sequence). Method: immunoSEQ multiplex PCR; TCRdb's copy keeps in-frame clones and lacks some. Of approximately 3,700 clones listed, less than 75% are singletons. Specified treatment: randomized to nivolumab then ipilimumab (arm A) or the reverse (arm B). Patients had received no earlier DNA-damaging chemotherapy. Live CD3+CD8+ CD19− CD56− cells were sorted from PBMCs. This entry belongs to a study of sequential checkpoint blockade in melanoma. About the study: Randomization was 1:1 between first-line nivolumab→ipilimumab and ipilimumab→nivolumab. Maintenance nivolumab came after either treatment sequence.

The rearrangement uses TRBV5-4 and TRBJ2-7; D not resolved. This TCR was sampled from a human patient with melanoma. Some clones in this sample may be carry-over from other donors' samples. The specimen comprised CD8+ T cells sorted from blood (inferred from file names), sampled from a patient given nivolumab and ipilimumab in sequence. The chain's CDR3 is CASSFGPYEQYF. The CDR3 DNA follows: TGTGCCAGCAGCTTCGGTCCCTACGAGCAGTACTTC. The entire variable domain, with the rest obtained from reference TRBV5-4 and TRBJ2-7, is as follows: ETGVTQSPTHLIKTRGQQVTLRCSSQSGHNTVSWYQQALGQGPQFIFQYYREEENGRGNFPPRFSGLQFPNYSSELNVNALELDDSALYLCASSFGPYEQYFGPGTRLTVT.